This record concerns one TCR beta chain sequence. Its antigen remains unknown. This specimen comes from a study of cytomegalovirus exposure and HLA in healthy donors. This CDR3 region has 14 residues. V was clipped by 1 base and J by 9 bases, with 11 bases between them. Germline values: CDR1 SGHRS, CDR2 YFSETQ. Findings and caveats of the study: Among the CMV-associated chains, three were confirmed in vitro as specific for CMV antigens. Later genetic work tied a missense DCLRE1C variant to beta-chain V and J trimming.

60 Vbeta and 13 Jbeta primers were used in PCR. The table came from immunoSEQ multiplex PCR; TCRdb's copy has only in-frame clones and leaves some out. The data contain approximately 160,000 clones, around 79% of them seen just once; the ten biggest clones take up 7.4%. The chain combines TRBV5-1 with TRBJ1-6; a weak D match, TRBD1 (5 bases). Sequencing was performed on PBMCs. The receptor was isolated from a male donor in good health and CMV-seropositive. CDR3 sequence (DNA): TGCGCCAGCAGCTTGTTCAGGGAAGTTTCACCCCTCCACTTT. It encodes CASSLFREVSPLHF.